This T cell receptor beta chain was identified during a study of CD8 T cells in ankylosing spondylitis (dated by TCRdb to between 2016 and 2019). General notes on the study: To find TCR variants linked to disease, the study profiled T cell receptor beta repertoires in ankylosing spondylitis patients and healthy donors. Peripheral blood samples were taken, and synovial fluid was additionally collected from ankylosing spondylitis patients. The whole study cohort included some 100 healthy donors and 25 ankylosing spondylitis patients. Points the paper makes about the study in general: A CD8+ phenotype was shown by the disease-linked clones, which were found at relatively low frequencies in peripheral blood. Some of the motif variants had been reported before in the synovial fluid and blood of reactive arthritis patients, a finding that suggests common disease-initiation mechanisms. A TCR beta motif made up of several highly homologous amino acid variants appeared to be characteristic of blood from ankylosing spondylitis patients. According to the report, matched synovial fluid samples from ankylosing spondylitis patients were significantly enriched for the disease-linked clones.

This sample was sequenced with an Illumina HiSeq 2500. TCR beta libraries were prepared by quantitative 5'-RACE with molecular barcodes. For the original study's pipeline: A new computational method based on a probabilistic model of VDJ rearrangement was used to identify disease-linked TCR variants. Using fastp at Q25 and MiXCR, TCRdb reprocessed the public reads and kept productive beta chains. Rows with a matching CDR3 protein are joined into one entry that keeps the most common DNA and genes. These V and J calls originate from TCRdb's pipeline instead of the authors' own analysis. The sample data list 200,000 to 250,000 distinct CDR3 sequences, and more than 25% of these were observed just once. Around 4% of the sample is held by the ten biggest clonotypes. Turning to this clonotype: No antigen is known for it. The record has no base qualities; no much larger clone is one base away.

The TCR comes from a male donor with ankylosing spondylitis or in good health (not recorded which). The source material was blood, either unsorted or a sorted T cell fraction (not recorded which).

The sequenced DNA: TGTGCCAGCAGCTTGGCCCGGGACAGGGAGAAGGGCTACACCTTC. It translates as CASSLARDREKGYTF. The chain uses TRBV5-5 and TRBJ1-2; the central 9 bases match TRBD1. CDR1 is given as SGHKS and CDR2 as YYEKEE, both from the germline V gene (reference sequence). The germline V and J ends show losses of 0 bases and 8 bases respectively, and no gene match explains 8 bases of the junction. Measured from the cysteine to the phenylalanine, the CDR3 is 15 residues long. Only the CDR3 region is kept as DNA, spanning 45 bases read in frame from base 1.